The present entry profiles one T cell receptor beta chain with its context. Antigen specificity is unknown. The record originates from a study of T cells expressing NK-cell markers. Study at large: Sequenced donors, eight in total, included seven who were HCMV-seropositive and one who was seronegative. Study-level points and caveats: Several donors had dominant NKG2C+ clonotypes that comprised roughly 1.0-8% of their CD8+ T cells.

The CDR3 sequence is 15 residues long. Germline V gene sequence: CDR1 MNHNS, CDR2 SASEGT. cDNA encoding TCR beta was synthesized via 5'RACE template switching incorporating UMIs. TCRdb reprocessed the 5' RACE reads and keeps a single row for each CDR3 protein, giving no DNA. This sample's table has some 410,000 distinct CDR3 sequences. The rearrangement links TRBV6-1 to TRBJ1-4; the D gene TCRdb calls, TRBD1, cannot be checked with no DNA. The clonotype originates from a woman between 18 and 70 years old in good health. Sequencing used blood T cells: a sorted CD56 or NKG2C T cell subset, CD4+ or CD8+ T cells, or bulk PBMC T cells (not recorded which). The CDR3 protein is CASSELQGVPEKLFF.